In its sample, the clone carrying this T cell receptor beta chain was seen a few times. The record originates from a study of CD4 and CD8 cells across lung adenocarcinoma regions. Samples came from patients with localized non-small cell lung adenocarcinoma. MiXCR, run by TCRdb on the PCR reads, gives a single entry per CDR3 protein. The table lists some 20,000 distinct CDR3 sequences, approximately 49% of them singletons. The germline gives CDR1 MNHNS, CDR2 SASEGT. With 7 bases removed from V and 7 bases from J, the gap between germline ends came to 8 bases. The CDR3 has 11 residues. This chain connects TRBV6-1 to TRBJ2-1; D unclear. The sequence was collected from a female donor with lung adenocarcinoma. The CD4 and CD8 labels of this study may be unreliable. The sequenced material came from CD8+ T cells from the center of a lung tumor. This CDR3 is CASKRRNEQFF. The CDR3 region has the DNA TGTGCCAGCAAGAGGCGAAATGAGCAGTTCTTC.